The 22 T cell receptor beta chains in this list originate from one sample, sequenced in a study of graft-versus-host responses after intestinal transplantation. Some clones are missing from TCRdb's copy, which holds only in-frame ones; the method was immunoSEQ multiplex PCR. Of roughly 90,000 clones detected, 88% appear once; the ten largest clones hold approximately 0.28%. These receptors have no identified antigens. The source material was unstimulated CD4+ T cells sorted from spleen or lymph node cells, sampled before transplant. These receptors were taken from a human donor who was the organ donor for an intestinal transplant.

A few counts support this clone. The CDR3 protein is CASSPGTGRNSPLHF. As DNA, the CDR3 is TGTGCCAGCAGTCCAGGGACAGGGAGGAATTCACCCCTCCACTTT. V usage is TRBV27 and J usage is TRBJ1-6; 9 nucleotides line up with TRBD1. The germline gives CDR1 MNHEY, CDR2 SMNVEV (reference sequence). The CDR3 runs to 15 residues. The junction had 6 bases not matched to a gene; V was cut back by 5 bases and J by 7 bases.

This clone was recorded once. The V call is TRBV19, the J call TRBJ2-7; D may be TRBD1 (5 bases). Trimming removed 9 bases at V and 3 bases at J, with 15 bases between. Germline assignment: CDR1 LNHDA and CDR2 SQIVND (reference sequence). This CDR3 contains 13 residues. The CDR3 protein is CASSTAGNYEQYF. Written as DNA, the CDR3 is TGTGCCAGCTCGACGGCAGGGAACTACGAGCAGTACTTC. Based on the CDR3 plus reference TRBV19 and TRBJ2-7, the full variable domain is DGGITQSPKYLFRKEGQNVTLSCEQNLNHDAMYWYRQDPGQGLRLIYYSQIVNDFQKGDIAEGYSVSREKKESFPLTVTSAQKNPTAFYLCASSTAGNYEQYFGPGTRLTVT.

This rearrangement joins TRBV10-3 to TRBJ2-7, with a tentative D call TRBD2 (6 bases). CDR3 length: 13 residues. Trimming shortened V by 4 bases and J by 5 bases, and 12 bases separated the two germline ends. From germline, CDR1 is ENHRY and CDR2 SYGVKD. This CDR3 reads CAISGVAAHEQYF. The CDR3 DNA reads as TGTGCCATCAGTGGAGTAGCGGCCCACGAGCAGTACTTC.

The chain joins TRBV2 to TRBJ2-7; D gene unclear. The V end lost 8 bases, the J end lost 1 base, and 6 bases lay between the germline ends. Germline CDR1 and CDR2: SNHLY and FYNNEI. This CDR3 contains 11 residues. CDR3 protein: CASEISYEQYF. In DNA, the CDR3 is TGTGCCAGCGAGATTTCCTACGAGCAGTACTTC.

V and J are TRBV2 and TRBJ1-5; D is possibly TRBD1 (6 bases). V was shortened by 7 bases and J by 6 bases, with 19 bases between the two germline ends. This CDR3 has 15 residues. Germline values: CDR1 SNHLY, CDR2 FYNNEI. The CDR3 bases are TGTGCCAGCACCAGACCGGGGGCGGGGGGTCAGCCCCAGCATTTT. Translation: CASTRPGAGGQPQHF. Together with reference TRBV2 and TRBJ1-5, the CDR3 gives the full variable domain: EPEVTQTPSHQVTQMGQEVILRCVPISNHLYFYWYRQILGQKVEFLVSFYNNEISEKSEIFDDQFSVERPDGSNFTLKIRSTKLEDSAMYFCASTRPGAGGQPQHFGDGTRLSIL.

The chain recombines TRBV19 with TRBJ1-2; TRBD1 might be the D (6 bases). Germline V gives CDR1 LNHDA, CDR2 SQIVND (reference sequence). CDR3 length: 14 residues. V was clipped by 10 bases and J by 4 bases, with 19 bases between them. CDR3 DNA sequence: TGTGCCACCGCCTCTTCAGGGGTGCTCTATGGCTACACCTTC. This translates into CATASSGVLYGYTF. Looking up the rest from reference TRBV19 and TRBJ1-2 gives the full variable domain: DGGITQSPKYLFRKEGQNVTLSCEQNLNHDAMYWYRQDPGQGLRLIYYSQIVNDFQKGDIAEGYSVSREKKESFPLTVTSAQKNPTAFYLCATASSGVLYGYTFGSGTRLTVV.

The CDR3 DNA is TGTGCCAGCAGGGCAGGGACAGGGTCGATTTGGTTTTACTATGGCTACACCTTC. The encoded protein is CASRAGTGSIWFYYGYTF. The V and J genes are TRBV27 and TRBJ1-2; the match to TRBD1 covers 9 bases. CDR1 and CDR2 (germline): MNHEY, SMNVEV (reference sequence). V lost 6 bases to trimming and J lost 3 bases; unmatched junction nucleotides: 17. The CDR3 spans 18 residues.

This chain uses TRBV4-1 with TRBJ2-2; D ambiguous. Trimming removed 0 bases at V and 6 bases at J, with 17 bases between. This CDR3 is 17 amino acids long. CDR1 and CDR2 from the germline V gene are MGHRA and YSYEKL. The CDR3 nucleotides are TGCGCCAGCAGCCAAGAAGCTCCACCATTCCACTCCGGGGAGCTGTTTTTT. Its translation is CASSQEAPPFHSGELFF.

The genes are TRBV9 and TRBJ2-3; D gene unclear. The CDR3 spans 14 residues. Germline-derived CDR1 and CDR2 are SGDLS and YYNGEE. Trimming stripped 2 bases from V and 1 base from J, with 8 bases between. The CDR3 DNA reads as TGTGCCAGCAGCGTCCGGGTCGGCACAGATACGCAGTATTTT. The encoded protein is CASSVRVGTDTQYF.

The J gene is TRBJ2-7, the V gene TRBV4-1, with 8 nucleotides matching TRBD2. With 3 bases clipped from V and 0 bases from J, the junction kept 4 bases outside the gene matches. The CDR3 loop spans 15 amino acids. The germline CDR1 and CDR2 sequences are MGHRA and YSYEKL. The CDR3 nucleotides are TGCGCCAGCAGCCAGACTAGCGCCCCCTCCTACGAGCAGTACTTC. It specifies CASSQTSAPSYEQYF.

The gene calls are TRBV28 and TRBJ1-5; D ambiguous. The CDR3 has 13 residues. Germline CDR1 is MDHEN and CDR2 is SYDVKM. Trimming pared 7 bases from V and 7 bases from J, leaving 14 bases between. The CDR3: CASTTGSLQPQHF. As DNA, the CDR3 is TGTGCCAGCACAACGGGGAGTCTCCAGCCCCAGCATTTT.

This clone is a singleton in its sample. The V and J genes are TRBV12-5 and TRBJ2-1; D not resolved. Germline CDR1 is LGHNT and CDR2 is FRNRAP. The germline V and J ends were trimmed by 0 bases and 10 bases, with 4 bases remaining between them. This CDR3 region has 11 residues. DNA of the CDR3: TGTGCTAGTGGTTTGGTGAGGGAGCAGTTCTTC. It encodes CASGLVREQFF.

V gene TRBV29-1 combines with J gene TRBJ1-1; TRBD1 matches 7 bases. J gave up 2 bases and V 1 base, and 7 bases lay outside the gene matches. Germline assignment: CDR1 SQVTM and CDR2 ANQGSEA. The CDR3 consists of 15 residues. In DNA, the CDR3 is TGCAGCGTTGAAGCCCCGGACAGGCTTAACACTGAAGCTTTCTTT. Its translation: CSVEAPDRLNTEAFF.

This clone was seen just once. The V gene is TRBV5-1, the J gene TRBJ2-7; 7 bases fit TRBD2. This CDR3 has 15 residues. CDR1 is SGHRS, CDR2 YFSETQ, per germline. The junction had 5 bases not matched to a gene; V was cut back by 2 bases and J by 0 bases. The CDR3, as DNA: TGCGCCAGCAGCTTTGGGGGGGTCCTCTCCTACGAGCAGTACTTC. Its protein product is CASSFGGVLSYEQYF.

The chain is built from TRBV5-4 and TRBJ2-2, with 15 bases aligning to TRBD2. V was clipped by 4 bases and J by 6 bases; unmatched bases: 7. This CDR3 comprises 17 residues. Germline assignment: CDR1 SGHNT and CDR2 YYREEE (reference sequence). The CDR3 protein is CASSPGLAGGQAGELFF. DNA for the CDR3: TGTGCCAGCAGCCCGGGACTAGCGGGAGGTCAGGCCGGGGAGCTGTTTTTT.

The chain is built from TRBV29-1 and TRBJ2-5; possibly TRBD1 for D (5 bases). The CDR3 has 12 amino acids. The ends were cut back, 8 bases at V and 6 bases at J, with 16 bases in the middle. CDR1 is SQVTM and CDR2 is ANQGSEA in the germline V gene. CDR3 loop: CSTEWGVKTQYF. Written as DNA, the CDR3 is TGCAGCACGGAGTGGGGCGTAAAGACCCAGTACTTC.

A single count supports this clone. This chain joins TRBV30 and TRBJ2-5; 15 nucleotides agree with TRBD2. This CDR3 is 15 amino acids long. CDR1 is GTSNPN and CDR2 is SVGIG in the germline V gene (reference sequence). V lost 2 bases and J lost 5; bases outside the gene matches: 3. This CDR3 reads CAWSTGTSGGETQYF. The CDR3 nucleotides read TGTGCCTGGAGTACAGGGACTAGCGGGGGGGAGACCCAGTACTTC. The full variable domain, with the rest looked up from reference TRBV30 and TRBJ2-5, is SQTIHQWPATLVQPVGSPLSLECTVEGTSNPNLYWYRQAAGRGLQLLFYSVGIGQISSEVPQNLSASRPQDRQFILSSKKLLLSDSGFYLCAWSTGTSGGETQYFGPGTRLLVL.

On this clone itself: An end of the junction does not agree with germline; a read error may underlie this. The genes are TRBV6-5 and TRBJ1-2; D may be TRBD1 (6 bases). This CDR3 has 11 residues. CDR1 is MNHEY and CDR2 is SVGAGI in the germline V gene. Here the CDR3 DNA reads TGTGCCAGCAGCCGACCGGGACACCTATCCTTC. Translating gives CASSRPGHLSF.

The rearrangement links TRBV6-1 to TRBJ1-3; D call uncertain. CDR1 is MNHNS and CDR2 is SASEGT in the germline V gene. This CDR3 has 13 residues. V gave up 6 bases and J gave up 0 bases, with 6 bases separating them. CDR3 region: CASRHNSGNTIYF. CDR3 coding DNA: TGTGCCAGCAGGCACAACTCTGGAAACACCATATATTTT.

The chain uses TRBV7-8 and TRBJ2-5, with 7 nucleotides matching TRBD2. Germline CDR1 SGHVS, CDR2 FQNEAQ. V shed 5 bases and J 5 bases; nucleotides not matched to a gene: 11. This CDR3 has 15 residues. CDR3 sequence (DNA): TGTGCCAGCAGCCAATACAGCGGGGCTTACGAGACCCAGTACTTC. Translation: CASSQYSGAYETQYF. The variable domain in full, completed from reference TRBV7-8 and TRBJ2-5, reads GAGVSQSPRYKVAKRGQDVALRCDPISGHVSLFWYQQALGQGPEFLTYFQNEAQLDKSGLPSDRFFAERPEGSVSTLKIQRTQQEDSAVYLCASSQYSGAYETQYFGPGTRLLVL.

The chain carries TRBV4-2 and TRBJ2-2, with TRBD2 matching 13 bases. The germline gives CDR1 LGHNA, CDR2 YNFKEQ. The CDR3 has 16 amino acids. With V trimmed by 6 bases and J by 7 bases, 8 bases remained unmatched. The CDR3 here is CASSLGLAGVVGELFF. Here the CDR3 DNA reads TGTGCCAGCAGTCTTGGACTAGCGGGAGTGGTCGGGGAGCTGTTTTTT.

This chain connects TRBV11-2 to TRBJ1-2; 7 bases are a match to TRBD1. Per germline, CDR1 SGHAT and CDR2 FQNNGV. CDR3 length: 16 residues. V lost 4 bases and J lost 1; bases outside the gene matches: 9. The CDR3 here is CASSSYRDSYNYGYTF. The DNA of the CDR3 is TGTGCCAGCAGCTCCTACCGGGACAGTTATAACTATGGCTACACCTTC.